This T cell receptor beta chain comes out of a study of blood T cell repertoires in COVID-19. Original processing notes: Estimated nucleated cell counts came from reference gene primer amplification. The protocol was immunoSEQ multiplex PCR, while the TCRdb copy is restricted to in-frame clones and leaves out a portion. That table gives V, J and clone size, and the DNA gave D and trimming. The sample consists of fewer than 250,000 clones, about 89% of them appearing once. The CDR3 has 15 residues. The ends lost 3 bases at V and 0 bases at J; junction bases unmatched: 3. In germline, CDR1 is SEHNR, CDR2 FQNEAQ (reference sequence).

This TCR came from a woman aged 55-69 years who had recovered from COVID-19. The genes are TRBV7-9 and TRBJ2-5; 8 positions agree with TRBD2. Material for sequencing was peripheral blood. The CDR3 loop is CASSFGGGYQETQYF. CDR3 nucleotide sequence: TGTGCCAGCAGCTTTGGCGGGGGGTACCAAGAGACCCAGTACTTC.